This T cell receptor beta chain was captured in a study of shared clonotypes between healthy human individuals. Study as a whole: Ranging from 18 to 49 in age, donors were a couple of women and a few men. General study points: Sequencing depth was predicted to influence how clonotypes are shared among donors.

The CDR3 runs to 17 residues. Germline CDR1 and CDR2: SEHNR and FQNEAQ (reference sequence). The V end was cut by 4 bases, the J end by 3 bases, with 19 bases between. Clones were sequenced by immunoSEQ multiplex PCR, and TCRdb holds only the in-frame ones, with some missing. The sample has approximately 1.9 million clones, just over 90% seen once. Notes on this clone: The antigen is undetermined.

The naive CD8 population came from CD45RO-negative cells selected for CCR7, without terminally differentiated effector memory CD45RA+ cells. Healthy adults negative for HIV, lacking recent acute infections or vaccinations, served as donors. V is TRBV7-9 and J is TRBJ1-3; D remains ambiguous. The sequenced material came from naive CD8+ T cells from PBMCs. This receptor was identified in a man aged 18 to 29 in good health. Some clones in this sample may be carry-over from other donors' samples. Here the CDR3 reads CASSSIDTILFGNTIYF. Here the CDR3 DNA reads TGTGCCAGCAGCTCAATTGATACGATTCTTTTTGGAAACACCATATATTTT.